The clone carrying this T cell receptor (beta chain) was detected a few times. The sample originates from a study of blood T cells in healthy people across ages. Overall study context: Template switching picked up about one barcoded beta molecule for each two T cells.

V was trimmed by 3 bases and J by 3 bases, leaving 9 bases between them. Germline CDR1 and CDR2: DFQATT and SNEGSKA (reference sequence). CDR3 size: 12 residues. Then a second PCR, running about 7 to 11 cycles, was carried out with a sample-barcoded 5' primer and a J-beta primer mix. TCRdb reanalysed the 5' RACE reads using MiXCR and keeps one entry per CDR3 protein. The sample lists some 1.4 million distinct CDR3 sequences, 35% to 45% occurring once. The receptor was derived from a woman aged 18-35 years in good health. The material sequenced was blood. This chain joins TRBV20-1 and TRBJ2-7; D remains ambiguous. The CDR3 loop is CSASPIFYEQYF. In DNA, the CDR3 is TGCAGTGCTAGCCCCATTTTCTACGAGCAGTACTTC.